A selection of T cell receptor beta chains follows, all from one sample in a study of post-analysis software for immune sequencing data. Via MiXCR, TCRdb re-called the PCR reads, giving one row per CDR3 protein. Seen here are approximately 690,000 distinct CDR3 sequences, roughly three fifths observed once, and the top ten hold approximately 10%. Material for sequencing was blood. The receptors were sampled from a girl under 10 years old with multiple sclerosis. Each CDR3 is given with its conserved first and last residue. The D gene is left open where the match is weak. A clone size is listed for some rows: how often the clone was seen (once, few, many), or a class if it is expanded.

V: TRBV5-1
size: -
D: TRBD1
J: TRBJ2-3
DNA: TGCGCCAGCAGCGGGACAGGCGCCGGGGCAGATACGCAGTATTTT
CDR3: CASSGTGAGADTQYF

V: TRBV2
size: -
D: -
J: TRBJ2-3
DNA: TGTGCCAGCAGCGGGGAAAATACGCAGTATTTT
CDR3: CASSGENTQYF

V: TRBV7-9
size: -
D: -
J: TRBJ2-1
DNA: TGTGCCAGCAGTAAGGGACAACAGGGCGGCTACAATGAGCAGTTCTTC
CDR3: CASSKGQQGGYNEQFF

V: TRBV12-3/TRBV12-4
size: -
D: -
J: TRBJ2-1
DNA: TGTGCCAGCACCGTTCATAGGCGATACAATGAGCAGTTCTTC
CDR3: CASTVHRRYNEQFF

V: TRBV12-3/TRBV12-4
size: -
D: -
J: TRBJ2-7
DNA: TGTGCCAGCAGTCCAAGGGGACTCCGAGGGGGCGAGCAGTACTTC
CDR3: CASSPRGLRGGEQYF

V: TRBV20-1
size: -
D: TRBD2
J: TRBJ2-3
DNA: TGCAGTGCCTCCGGACTAGCGGGGCAAGCAGCAGATACGCAGTATTTT
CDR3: CSASGLAGQAADTQYF

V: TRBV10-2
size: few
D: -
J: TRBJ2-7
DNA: TGCGCCAGCACCCGGACTAAGACCCCGTACGAGCAGTACTTC
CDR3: CASTRTKTPYEQYF

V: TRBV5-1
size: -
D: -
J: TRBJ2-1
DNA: TGCGCCAGCAGCTTGGACTCCTGCAATGAGCAGTTCTTC
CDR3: CASSLDSCNEQFF

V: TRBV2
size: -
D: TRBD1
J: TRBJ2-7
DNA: TGTGCCAGCAGTGTCGAGACAGGGGCATACGAGCAGTACTTC
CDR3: CASSVETGAYEQYF

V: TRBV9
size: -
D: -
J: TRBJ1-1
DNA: TGTGCCAGCAGCGTAGGGGGGCAGATGAACACTGAAGCTTTCTTT
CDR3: CASSVGGQMNTEAFF

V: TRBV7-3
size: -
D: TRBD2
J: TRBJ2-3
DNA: TGTGCCAGCAGCCCCGGGACTAGCAGTACGCAGTATTTT
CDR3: CASSPGTSSTQYF

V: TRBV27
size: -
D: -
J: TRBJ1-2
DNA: TGTGCCAGCAGTCCTGGGACGGCTGGCTACACCTTC
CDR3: CASSPGTAGYTF

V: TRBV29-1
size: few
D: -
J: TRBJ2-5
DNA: TGCAGCGTTGATTGGGGTGAGACCCAGTACTTC
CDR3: CSVDWGETQYF

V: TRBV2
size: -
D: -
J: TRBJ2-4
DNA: TGTGCCAGCAGTGAAGCGCTTCGAGCAGGACGAAACATTCAGTACTTC
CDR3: CASSEALRAGRNIQYF

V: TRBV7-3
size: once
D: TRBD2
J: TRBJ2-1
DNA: TGTGCCAGCACCTTACTAGCGGGAGGGGACAATGAGCAGTTCTTC
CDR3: CASTLLAGGDNEQFF